The entry that follows covers one T cell receptor (beta chain) sequence. Its antigen is as yet unknown. The data derive from a study of T cell repertoires in cytomegalovirus infection. Study background: A matching HLA type, together with CMV infection, was signaled by public TCR beta signatures. Whole-study findings and limits: Cumulative public TCR beta family frequency identified CMV carriers with the relevant HLA.

Trimming cost V 5 bases and J 5 bases, with 15 bases left between them. Germline V gives CDR1 LNHNV, CDR2 YYDKDF (reference sequence). The CDR3 is 14 amino acids. TCRdb reanalysed the reads using MiXCR and keeps one entry per CDR3 protein. The sample holds roughly 150,000 distinct CDR3 sequences, 17% seen once. The chain recombines TRBV15 with TRBJ2-5, with D possibly being TRBD2 (5 bases). The sequence derives from a human donor in good health (CMV status not recorded). Some clones in this sample may be carry-over from other donors' samples. Sequenced input: CD8+ T cells from PBMCs. In DNA, the CDR3 is TGTGCCACCAGCGAGCGGAAGATGGAGGAGACCCAGTACTTC. Its protein product is CATSERKMEETQYF. Full variable domain (outside the CDR3, taken from reference TRBV15 and TRBJ2-5): DAMVIQNPRYQVTQFGKPVTLSCSQTLNHNVMYWYQQKSSQAPKLLFHYYDKDFNNEADTPDNFQSRRPNTSFCFLDIRSPGLGDTAMYLCATSERKMEETQYFGPGTRLLVL.